This TCR beta chain was documented in a study of T cells in Graves' hyperthyroidism and ophthalmopathy. This clonotype was counted only a few times. Germline CDR1 is SGHRS and CDR2 is YFSETQ. CDR3 length: 15 amino acids. V dropped 3 bases and J dropped 2; count of bases not matched to a gene: 2. TCR beta CDR3 regions were amplified from RNA. An initial round of RT-PCR targeting the TCR CDR3 relied on the HTBI primer set. TCRdb ran MiXCR on the multiplex PCR reads and lists one entry per CDR3 protein. The table has approximately 590,000 distinct CDR3 sequences, more than 15% seen once. The chain is built from TRBV5-1 and TRBJ2-2; 9 positions match TRBD1. Material for sequencing was blood. This clonotype originated in a woman in her thirties with Graves' hyperthyroidism. CDR3 nucleotides: TGCGCCAGCAGCTGGACAGGGGTCAACACCGGGGAGCTGTTTTTT. This sequence encodes CASSWTGVNTGELFF.